These 26 T cell receptor beta chains were sequenced from one sample in a study of vaccination and CD4 T cells after COVID-19. These receptors' antigens are unknown. Sample treatment: 10-day PBMC culture with coronavirus spike peptide pools or control peptides (ViraFEST assay). The Oncomine TCR Beta short-read assay generated sequence data from the DNA of cultured CD4+ T cells. Via MiXCR, TCRdb re-called the PCR reads, giving one row per CDR3 protein. Altogether about 11,000 distinct CDR3 sequences are present, less than 70% being singletons, with the ten largest covering about 10%. Material for sequencing was CD4+ T cells from blood, cultured in vitro. The receptors come from a human donor who had recovered from COVID-19.

V usage is TRBV18 and J usage is TRBJ2-2; 8 nucleotides match TRBD2. CDR3 length: 16 residues. CDR1 is KGHSH and CDR2 is LQKENI in the germline V gene. Trimming removed 3 bases from V and 5 bases from J; junction bases left unmatched: 8. CDR3 nucleotide sequence: TGTGCCAGCTCACCCGGAAGCGGGAGCTTAACCGGGGAGCTGTTTTTT. Protein sequence: CASSPGSGSLTGELFF.

This clonotype was picked up a small number of times. This chain uses TRBV20-1 with TRBJ2-1, with D tentatively TRBD1 or TRBD2 (5 bases each). The CDR3 is made up of 16 amino acids. Trimming shortened V by 5 bases and J by 1 base, and 18 bases separated the two germline ends. CDR1 is DFQATT, CDR2 SNEGSKA, per germline (reference sequence). The DNA for the CDR3 is TGCAGTGCTGAGGGGCCCATGGGCTTTTCCTACAATGAGCAGTTCTTC. Protein: CSAEGPMGFSYNEQFF.

The rearrangement joins TRBV7-9 to TRBJ2-5, with no clear D. This CDR3 has 14 amino acids. Trimming removed 2 bases at V and 1 base at J, with 8 bases between. Germline lookup yields CDR1 SEHNR and CDR2 FQNEAQ (reference sequence). CDR3: CASSLTLSQETQYF. Here the CDR3 DNA reads TGTGCCAGCAGCTTAACCTTAAGCCAAGAGACCCAGTACTTC.

The chain recombines TRBV4-1 with TRBJ2-3; D remains unclear. The V end lost 3 bases, the J end lost 6 bases, and 7 bases lay between the germline ends. The length of the CDR3 is 12 residues. Per the germline V gene, CDR1 is MGHRA and CDR2 is YSYEKL. The CDR3 nucleotides read TGCGCCAGCAGCCACCCGTTGGATACGCAGTATTTT. It translates to CASSHPLDTQYF.

This sequence joins TRBV27 and TRBJ1-4, with TRBD1 matching 7 bases. After removal of 5 bases from V and 0 bases from J, the junction contained 0 bases not matched to a gene. The CDR3 sequence is 14 residues long. From germline, CDR1 is MNHEY and CDR2 SMNVEV (reference sequence). DNA for the CDR3: TGTGCCAGCAGTGGGACAGCAACTAATGAAAAACTGTTTTTT. The encoded protein is CASSGTATNEKLFF.

The chain couples TRBV7-2 to TRBJ1-2, with 8 positions matching TRBD1. V lost 5 bases to trimming and J lost 4 bases; unmatched junction nucleotides: 6. Germline V gene sequence: CDR1 SGHTA, CDR2 FQGNSA. The CDR3 spans 14 residues. CDR3 coding DNA: TGTGCCAGCAGCCCGGACAGGGTAATCTATGGCTACACCTTC. This translates into CASSPDRVIYGYTF.

This clonotype is classed as medium-sized. CDR3 DNA sequence: TGCAGCGCCCGTTTGGTACAAGAGACCCAGTACTTC. Translating it yields CSARLVQETQYF. V is TRBV29-1 and J is TRBJ2-5; no reliable D call. V dropped 7 bases and J dropped 2 bases, with 11 bases sitting between them. Germline V lookup: CDR1 SQVTM, CDR2 ANQGSEA. This CDR3 has 12 amino acids.

The V call is TRBV10-3, the J call TRBJ2-1; 9 bases are shared with TRBD1. Losses at the gene ends were 8 bases for V and 6 bases for J; bases not matched to a gene: 5. Germline CDR1 and CDR2: ENHRY and SYGVKD. The CDR3 loop spans 13 amino acids. For the CDR3, the DNA is TGTGCCATCTTGGGACAGGGAAGCAATGAGCAGTTCTTC. The encoded protein is CAILGQGSNEQFF.

The chain employs TRBV5-4 and TRBJ2-7, with 7 bases that match TRBD1. This CDR3 has 16 amino acids. Looked up from germline, CDR1 is SGHNT and CDR2 is YYREEE (reference sequence). Losses at the gene ends were 4 bases for V and 2 bases for J; bases not matched to a gene: 12. In nucleotides, the CDR3 is TGTGCCAGCAGCGCAGCCTTCCGGGACAGTCCCTACGAGCAGTACTTC. This translates into CASSAAFRDSPYEQYF.

The genes are TRBV14 and TRBJ2-1; D is possibly TRBD2 (5 bases). Trimming left V 4 bases short and J 7 bases short, with 23 bases between. There are 17 residues in the CDR3. The germline gives CDR1 SGHDN, CDR2 FVKESK. The CDR3 is CASSPIISSQSGNEQFF. In DNA, the CDR3 is TGTGCCAGCAGCCCCATCATTAGTTCCCAATCGGGGAATGAGCAGTTCTTC. The full variable domain, completed using reference TRBV14 and TRBJ2-1, is EAGVTQFPSHSVIEKGQTVTLRCDPISGHDNLYWYRRVMGKEIKFLLHFVKESKQDESGMPNNRFLAERTGGTYSTLKVQPAELEDSGVYFCASSPIISSQSGNEQFFGPGTRLTVL.

This clonotype has more than one count but fewer than ten. The chain combines TRBV7-8 with TRBJ2-3, with 8 bases matching TRBD1. Germline CDR1 and CDR2: SGHVS and FQNEAQ. V lost 4 bases, J lost 2 bases, and 5 bases stayed unmatched. The CDR3 is 15 amino acids. The CDR3 bases are TGTGCCAGCAGCTACGGACAGGGCTACACAGATACGCAGTATTTT. Translated, it gives CASSYGQGYTDTQYF.

Here the CDR3 DNA reads TGCAGTGCTAGACGGGACAGAAACACTGAAGCTTTCTTT. As protein: CSARRDRNTEAFF. The rearrangement links TRBV20-1 to TRBJ1-1; the match to TRBD1 covers 7 bases. The CDR3 length is 13 residues. The junction had 2 bases not matched to a gene; V was cut back by 2 bases and J by 2 bases. CDR1 DFQATT and CDR2 SNEGSKA come from the germline V gene (reference sequence).

This clonotype has only a few counts. The chain combines TRBV20-1 with TRBJ2-3; no clear D. The V and J ends lost 6 bases and 4 bases respectively, with 17 bases between them. The CDR3 is made up of 14 amino acids. CDR1 and CDR2 (germline): DFQATT, SNEGSKA (reference sequence). CDR3 sequence (DNA): TGCAGTGCGACCAGTCAGGTAGCTCCAGATACGCAGTATTTT. Residues: CSATSQVAPDTQYF.

The V gene is TRBV18, the J gene TRBJ2-7; perhaps TRBD1 as D (5 bases). This CDR3 is built from 17 residues. Germline-derived CDR1 and CDR2 are KGHSH and LQKENI. Trimming pared 4 bases from V and 0 bases from J, leaving 19 bases between. CDR3 nucleotide sequence: TGTGCCAGCTCACTACAAGGGTCAGGGCACCTCTCCTACGAGCAGTACTTC. Translating it yields CASSLQGSGHLSYEQYF.

This clonotype was seen a handful of times. The chain recombines TRBV15 with TRBJ1-5, with 7 bases aligning to TRBD1. The CDR3 consists of 16 residues. The germline V gene encodes CDR1 LNHNV and CDR2 YYDKDF (reference sequence). The V gene end was trimmed by 5 bases and the J gene end by 2 bases; junction bases not matched to a gene: 9. The CDR3 bases are TGTGCCACCAGCCGACCCCGGACAGGCGGCAATCAGCCCCAGCATTTT. Its protein is CATSRPRTGGNQPQHF.

V is TRBV6-2 or TRBV6-3 and J is TRBJ2-5, with unresolved D. Trimming removed 6 bases at V and 4 bases at J, with 12 bases between. The CDR3 is 13 residues long. The germline V gene has CDR1 MNHEY and CDR2 SVGEGT. The CDR3 here is CASSPDFAETQYF. For the CDR3, the DNA is TGTGCCAGCAGCCCCGACTTTGCAGAGACCCAGTACTTC.

V and J are TRBV20-1 and TRBJ2-5, with TRBD2 matching 12 bases. Trimming took 3 bases from V and 0 from J; bases not matched to a gene: 5. Germline CDR1 is DFQATT and CDR2 is SNEGSKA (reference sequence). The CDR3 has 16 residues. The CDR3 is CSARASGRAYQETQYF. The CDR3 DNA is TGCAGTGCTAGGGCTAGCGGGAGGGCGTACCAAGAGACCCAGTACTTC.

The CDR3 DNA is TGCAGTGCTAAGGCGCCAAGCTCCTACGAGCAGTACTTC. Translation gives CSAKAPSSYEQYF. This chain links TRBV20-1 with TRBJ2-7; D call uncertain. Germline V gene lookup returns CDR1 DFQATT and CDR2 SNEGSKA (reference sequence). The ends were cut back, 4 bases at V and 0 bases at J, with 10 bases in the middle. This CDR3 has 13 amino acids.

The chain is built from TRBV5-4 and TRBJ1-2; D is unresolved. This CDR3 spans 14 amino acids. In germline, CDR1 is SGHNT, CDR2 YYREEE (reference sequence). V lost 0 bases and J lost 3, with 9 bases in between. In nucleotides, the CDR3 is TGTGCCAGCAGCTTGGCTAGGATCGACTATGGCTACACCTTC. Encoded protein: CASSLARIDYGYTF.

The V gene is TRBV21-1, the J gene TRBJ2-7; the table's D call of TRBD1 was not tested on the DNA. TRBV21-1 counts as a pseudogene. The CDR3 sequence is 11 residues long. The CDR3 region has the DNA TGTGCCAGCAGCAAAGGGGGGCAGGGTAACTTC. Its translation is CASSKGGQGNF.

This clonotype showed up just a few times. V is TRBV20-1 and J is TRBJ2-7; D may be TRBD2 (6 bases). This CDR3 spans 12 amino acids. Per the germline V gene, CDR1 is DFQATT and CDR2 is SNEGSKA (reference sequence). V was clipped by 1 base and J by 6 bases, with 10 bases between them. DNA of the CDR3: TGCAGTGCTAGAGGGAGGGCTGGCGAGCAGTACTTC. Translated, it gives CSARGRAGEQYF.

CDR3 loop: CASSGLADTSTDTQYF. The CDR3 DNA is TGTGCCAGTAGTGGGTTAGCGGATACTAGCACAGATACGCAGTATTTT. The V gene is TRBV19, the J gene TRBJ2-3, with D perhaps matching TRBD2 (6 bases). CDR1 and CDR2 from the germline V gene are LNHDA and SQIVND (reference sequence). Trimming stripped 5 bases from V and 0 bases from J, with 15 bases between. The CDR3 runs 16 residues. The whole variable domain, filled in from reference TRBV19 and TRBJ2-3, reads DGGITQSPKYLFRKEGQNVTLSCEQNLNHDAMYWYRQDPGQGLRLIYYSQIVNDFQKGDIAEGYSVSREKKESFPLTVTSAQKNPTAFYLCASSGLADTSTDTQYFGPGTRLTVL.

This clonotype has only one observation. The rearrangement uses TRBV20-1 and TRBJ2-7, with 9 bases aligning to TRBD1. The junction had 6 bases not matched to a gene; V was cut back by 0 bases and J by 3 bases. Per the germline V gene, CDR1 is DFQATT and CDR2 is SNEGSKA (reference sequence). CDR3 size: 15 residues. CDR3 DNA: TGCAGTGCTAGAGATCCTGGGACAGGGCTCTACGAGCAGTACTTC. Translating it yields CSARDPGTGLYEQYF.

The rearrangement links TRBV7-6 to TRBJ2-1; D not resolved. CDR3 length: 13 amino acids. Looked up from germline, CDR1 is SGHVS and CDR2 is FNYEAQ. V dropped 1 base and J dropped 10 bases, with 11 bases sitting between them. CDR3 amino acids: CASSLVGPWEQFF. As DNA, the CDR3 is TGTGCCAGCAGCTTAGTTGGCCCGTGGGAGCAGTTCTTC.

The chain's CDR3 is CASRFMRGKQRSGKNIQYF. CDR3 in DNA: TGTGCCAGCAGGTTTATGCGGGGGAAGCAACGATCGGGCAAAAACATTCAGTACTTC. J is TRBJ2-4 and V is TRBV6-2 or TRBV6-3, with 7 positions matching TRBD2. V gave up 6 bases and J gave up 3 bases; unmatched junction bases: 20. CDR3 length equals 19 residues. CDR1 and CDR2 from the germline V gene are MNHEY and SVGEGT.

This clonotype has more than one count but fewer than ten. The CDR3 here is CASSEVSGEYGYTF. CDR3 nucleotides: TGTGCCAGCAGTGAAGTTTCAGGAGAATATGGCTACACCTTC. V and J are TRBV2 and TRBJ1-2; D is uncertain. Germline V gene data show CDR1 as SNHLY and CDR2 as FYNNEI. Trimming stripped 1 base from V and 5 bases from J, with 11 bases between. The CDR3 is 14 amino acids.